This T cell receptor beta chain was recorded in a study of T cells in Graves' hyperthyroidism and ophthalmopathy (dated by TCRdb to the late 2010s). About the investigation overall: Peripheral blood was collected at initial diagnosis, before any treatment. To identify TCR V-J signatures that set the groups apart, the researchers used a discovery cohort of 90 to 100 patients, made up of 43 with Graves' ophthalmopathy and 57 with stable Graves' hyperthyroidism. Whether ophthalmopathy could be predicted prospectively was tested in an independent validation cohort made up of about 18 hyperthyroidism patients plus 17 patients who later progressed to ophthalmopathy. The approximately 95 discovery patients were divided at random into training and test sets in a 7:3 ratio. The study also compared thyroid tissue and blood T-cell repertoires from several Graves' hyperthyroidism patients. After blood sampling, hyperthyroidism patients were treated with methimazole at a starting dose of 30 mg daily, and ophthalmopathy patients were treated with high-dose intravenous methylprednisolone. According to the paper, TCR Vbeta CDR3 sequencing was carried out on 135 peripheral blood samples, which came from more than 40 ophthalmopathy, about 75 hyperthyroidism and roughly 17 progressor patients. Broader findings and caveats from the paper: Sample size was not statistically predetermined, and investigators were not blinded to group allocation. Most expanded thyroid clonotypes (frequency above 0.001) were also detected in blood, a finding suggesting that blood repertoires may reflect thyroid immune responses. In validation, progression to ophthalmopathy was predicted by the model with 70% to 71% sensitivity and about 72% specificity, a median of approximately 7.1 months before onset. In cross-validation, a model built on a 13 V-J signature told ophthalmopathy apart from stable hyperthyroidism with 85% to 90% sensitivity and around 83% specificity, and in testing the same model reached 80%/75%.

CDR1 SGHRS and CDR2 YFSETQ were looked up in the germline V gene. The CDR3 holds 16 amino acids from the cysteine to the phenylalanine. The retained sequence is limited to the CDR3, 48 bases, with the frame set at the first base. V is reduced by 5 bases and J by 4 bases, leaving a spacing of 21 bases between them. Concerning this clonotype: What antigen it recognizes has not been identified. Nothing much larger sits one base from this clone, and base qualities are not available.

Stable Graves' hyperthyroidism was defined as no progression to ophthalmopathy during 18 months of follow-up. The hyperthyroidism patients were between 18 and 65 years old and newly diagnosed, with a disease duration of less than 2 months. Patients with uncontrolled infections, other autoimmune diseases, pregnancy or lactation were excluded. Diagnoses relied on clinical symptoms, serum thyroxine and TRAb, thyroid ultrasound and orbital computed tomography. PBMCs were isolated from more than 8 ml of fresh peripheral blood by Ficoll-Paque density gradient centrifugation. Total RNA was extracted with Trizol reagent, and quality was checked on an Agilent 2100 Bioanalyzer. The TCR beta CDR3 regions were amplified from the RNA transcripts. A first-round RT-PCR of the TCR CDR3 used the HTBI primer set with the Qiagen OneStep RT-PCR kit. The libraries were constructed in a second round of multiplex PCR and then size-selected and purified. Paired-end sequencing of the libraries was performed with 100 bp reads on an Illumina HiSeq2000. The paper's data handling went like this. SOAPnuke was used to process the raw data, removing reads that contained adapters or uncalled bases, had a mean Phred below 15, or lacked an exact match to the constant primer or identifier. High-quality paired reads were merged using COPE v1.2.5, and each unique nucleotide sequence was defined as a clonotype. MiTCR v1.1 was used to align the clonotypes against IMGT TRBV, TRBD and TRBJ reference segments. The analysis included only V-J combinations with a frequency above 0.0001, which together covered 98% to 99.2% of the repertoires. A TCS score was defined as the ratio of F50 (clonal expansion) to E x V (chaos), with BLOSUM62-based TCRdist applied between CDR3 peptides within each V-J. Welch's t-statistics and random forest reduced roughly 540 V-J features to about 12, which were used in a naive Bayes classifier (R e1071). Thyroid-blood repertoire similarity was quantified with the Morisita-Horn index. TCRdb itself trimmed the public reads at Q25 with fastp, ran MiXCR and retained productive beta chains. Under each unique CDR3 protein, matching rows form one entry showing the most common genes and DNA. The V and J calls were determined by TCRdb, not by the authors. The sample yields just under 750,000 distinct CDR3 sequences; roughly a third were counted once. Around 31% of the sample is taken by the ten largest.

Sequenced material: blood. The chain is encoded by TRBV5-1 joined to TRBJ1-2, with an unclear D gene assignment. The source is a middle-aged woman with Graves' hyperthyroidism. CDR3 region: CASSQTVVSPSYGYTF. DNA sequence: TGCGCCAGCAGTCAGACGGTTGTCTCACCTTCCTATGGCTACACCTTC.